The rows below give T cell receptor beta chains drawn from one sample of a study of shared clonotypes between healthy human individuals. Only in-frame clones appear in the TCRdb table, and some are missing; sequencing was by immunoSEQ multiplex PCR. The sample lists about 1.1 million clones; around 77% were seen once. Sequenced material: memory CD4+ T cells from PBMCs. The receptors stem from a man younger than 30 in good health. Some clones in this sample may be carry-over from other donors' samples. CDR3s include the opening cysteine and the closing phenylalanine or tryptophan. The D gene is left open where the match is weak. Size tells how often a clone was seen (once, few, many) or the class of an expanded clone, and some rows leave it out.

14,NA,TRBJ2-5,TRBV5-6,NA,TGTGCCAGCAGCTCTGCAGGGGCACGGGAGACCCAGTACTTC,CASSSAGARETQYF
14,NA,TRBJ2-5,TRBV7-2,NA,TGTGCCAGCCCCAGGGGACTATCACAAGAGACCCAGTACTTC,CASPRGLSQETQYF
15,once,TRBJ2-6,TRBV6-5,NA,TGTGCCAGCAGTCTGGGGGAAACTGGGGCCAACGTCCTGACTTTC,CASSLGETGANVLTF
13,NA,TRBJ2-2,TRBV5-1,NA,TGCGCCAGCAGCTTTGAGCCACCGGAGGAGCTGTTTTTT,CASSFEPPEELFF
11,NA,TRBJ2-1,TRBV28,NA,TGTGCCAGCTTGTCCATCAATGAGCAGTTCTTC,CASLSINEQFF
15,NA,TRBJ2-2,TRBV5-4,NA,TGTGCCAGCAGCAAGAGGGCAGGGGACACCGGGGAGCTGTTTTTT,CASSKRAGDTGELFF
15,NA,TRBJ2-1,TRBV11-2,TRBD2,TGTGCCAGCAGCTTAACAGCGGGAGGGCCGGGTGAGCAGTTCTTC,CASSLTAGGPGEQFF
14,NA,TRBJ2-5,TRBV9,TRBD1,TGTGCCAGCAGCTTCAGGGACAGGGGAGAGACCCAGTACTTC,CASSFRDRGETQYF
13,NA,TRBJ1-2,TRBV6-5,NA,TGTGCCAGCAGGTCCGGGACGGACTATGGCTACACCTTC,CASRSGTDYGYTF
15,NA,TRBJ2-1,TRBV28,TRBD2,TGTGCCAGCCCACCTAGCGGAGGCCCATTCAATGAGCAGTTCTTC,CASPPSGGPFNEQFF